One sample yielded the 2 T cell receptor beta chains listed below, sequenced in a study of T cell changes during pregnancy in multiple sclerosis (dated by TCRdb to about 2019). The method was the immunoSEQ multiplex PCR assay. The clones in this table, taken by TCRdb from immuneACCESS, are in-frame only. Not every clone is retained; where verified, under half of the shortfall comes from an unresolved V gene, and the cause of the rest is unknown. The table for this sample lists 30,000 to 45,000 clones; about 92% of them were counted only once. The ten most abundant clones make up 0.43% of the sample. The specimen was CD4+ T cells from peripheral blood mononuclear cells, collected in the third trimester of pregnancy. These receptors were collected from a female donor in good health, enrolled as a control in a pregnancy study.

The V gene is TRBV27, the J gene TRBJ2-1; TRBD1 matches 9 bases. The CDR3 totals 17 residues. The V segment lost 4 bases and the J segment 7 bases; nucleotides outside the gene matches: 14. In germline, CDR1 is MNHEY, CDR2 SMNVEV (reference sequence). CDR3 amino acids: CASSSIYSGTGLNEQFF. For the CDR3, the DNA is TGTGCCAGCAGTTCTATCTACTCCGGGACAGGGTTGAATGAGCAGTTCTTC.

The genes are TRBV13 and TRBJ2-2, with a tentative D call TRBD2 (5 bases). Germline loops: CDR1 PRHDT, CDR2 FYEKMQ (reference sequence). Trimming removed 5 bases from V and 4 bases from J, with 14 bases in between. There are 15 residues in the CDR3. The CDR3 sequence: CASSAGLLTTGELFF. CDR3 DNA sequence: TGTGCCAGCAGCGCAGGACTTCTTACCACCGGGGAGCTGTTTTTT.